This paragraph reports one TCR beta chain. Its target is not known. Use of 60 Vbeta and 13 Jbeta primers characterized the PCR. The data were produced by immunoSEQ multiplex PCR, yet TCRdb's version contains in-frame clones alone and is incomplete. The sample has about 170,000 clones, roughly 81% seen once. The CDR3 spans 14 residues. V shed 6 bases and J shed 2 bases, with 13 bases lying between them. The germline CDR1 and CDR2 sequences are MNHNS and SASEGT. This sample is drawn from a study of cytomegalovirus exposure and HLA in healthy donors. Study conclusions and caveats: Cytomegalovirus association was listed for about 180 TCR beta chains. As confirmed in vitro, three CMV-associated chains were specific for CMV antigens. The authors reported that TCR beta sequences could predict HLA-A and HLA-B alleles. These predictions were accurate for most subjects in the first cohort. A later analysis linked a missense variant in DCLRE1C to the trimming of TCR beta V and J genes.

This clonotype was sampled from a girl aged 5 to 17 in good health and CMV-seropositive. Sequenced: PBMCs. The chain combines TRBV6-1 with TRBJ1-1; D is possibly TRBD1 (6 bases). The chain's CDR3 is CASSHMTGNTEAFF. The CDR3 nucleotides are TGTGCCAGCAGCCACATGACAGGAAACACTGAAGCTTTCTTT.